The 23 T cell receptor beta chains below were found in one sample sequenced in a study of blood T cell repertoires in COVID-19. Clones were read by immunoSEQ multiplex PCR, and TCRdb kept only the in-frame ones, dropping some. The data contain about 160,000 clones, just under 90% of them singletons. The sample consisted of peripheral blood. These receptors all come from a woman in her seventies with COVID-19, enrolled during active disease.

The table lists this clone with a count of one. V usage is TRBV6-5 and J usage is TRBJ2-7; 10 nucleotides line up with TRBD1. The CDR3 loop spans 15 amino acids. Per the germline V gene, CDR1 is MNHEY and CDR2 is SVGAGI. Trimming took 6 bases from V and 1 from J; bases not matched to a gene: 6. The DNA for the CDR3 is TGTGCCAGCAGGGAGACAGGGGGCGGGTCCTACGAGCAGTACTTC. It yields the protein CASRETGGGSYEQYF.

The chain employs TRBV21-1 and TRBJ1-5. TRBV21-1 is a listed pseudogene. The CDR3 contains 15 residues. CDR3 residues: CASSKDSCRGQPQHF. The DNA for the CDR3 is TGTGCCAGCAGCAAAGATTCTTGTCGCGGTCAGCCCCAGCATTTT.

The chain recombines TRBV19 with TRBJ1-2; TRBD1 matches 9 bases. The CDR3 contains 16 residues. The V and J ends lost 4 bases and 3 bases, in that order; junction bases with no gene match: 9. Germline CDR1 and CDR2: LNHDA and SQIVND (reference sequence). This CDR3 is CASSTTPRTGDYGYTF. The DNA of the CDR3 is TGTGCCAGTAGTACAACCCCACGGACAGGGGACTATGGCTACACCTTC.

This sequence joins TRBV27 and TRBJ1-4; no reliable D call. The CDR3 totals 13 residues. Between the trimmed V and J ends, which lost 3 bases and 5 bases, there was a span of 7 bases. The germline V gene has CDR1 MNHEY and CDR2 SMNVEV (reference sequence). The CDR3 region is CASSFTRNEKLFF. The CDR3 coding sequence is TGTGCCAGCAGTTTTACCAGGAATGAAAAACTGTTTTTT. The full variable domain, completed using reference TRBV27 and TRBJ1-4, is EAQVTQNPRYLITVTGKKLTVTCSQNMNHEYMSWYRQDPGLGLRQIYYSMNVEVTDKGDVPEGYKVSRKEKRNFPLILESPSPNQTSLYFCASSFTRNEKLFFGSGTQLSVL.

The V call is TRBV5-1, the J call TRBJ1-4; TRBD1 matches 9 bases. From germline, CDR1 is SGHRS and CDR2 YFSETQ. This CDR3 has 13 amino acids. Unmatched junction bases numbered 4, after V lost 0 bases and J lost 13 bases. CDR3 DNA sequence: TGCGCCAGCAGCTTGGGGGACAGGGATACACTGTTTTTT. Its protein product is CASSLGDRDTLFF.

The chain has TRBV7-2 and TRBJ2-5; the D gene is possibly TRBD1 (6 bases). V was pared by 5 bases and J by 0 bases, with 10 bases between. CDR3 length: 14 residues. CDR1 SGHTA and CDR2 FQGNSA come from the germline V gene. This chain's CDR3 is CASSPRDNQETQYF. Written as DNA, the CDR3 is TGTGCCAGCAGCCCCCGGGACAACCAAGAGACCCAGTACTTC.

This sequence joins TRBV19 and TRBJ1-1; 7 nucleotides match TRBD1. Germline V CDR1 and CDR2: LNHDA, SQIVND (reference sequence). This CDR3 region has 15 residues. Trimming cost V 3 bases and J 1 base; bases outside gene matches: 5. The CDR3 here is CASSIRAGGNTEAFF. The CDR3 nucleotides are TGTGCCAGTAGTATTAGAGCAGGGGGGAACACTGAAGCTTTCTTT.

The chain links TRBV9 to TRBJ2-3; D is possibly TRBD1 (7 bases). This CDR3 is 17 amino acids long. Germline V gives CDR1 SGDLS, CDR2 YYNGEE. Between the trimmed V and J ends, which lost 0 bases and 0 bases, there was a span of 14 bases. For the CDR3, the DNA is TGTGCCAGCAGCGTAGGAGGAGGGGGCAGTAGCACAGATACGCAGTATTTT. Residues: CASSVGGGGSSTDTQYF.

The chain is built from TRBV20-1 and TRBJ1-5; D is uncertain. The V and J ends lost 3 bases and 5 bases respectively, with 11 bases between them. CDR3 length: 13 residues. Per the germline V gene, CDR1 is DFQATT and CDR2 is SNEGSKA (reference sequence). CDR3 region: CSASPGIHQPQHF. Written as DNA, the CDR3 is TGCAGTGCTAGTCCGGGAATTCATCAGCCCCAGCATTTT.

J is TRBJ1-2 and V is TRBV28; D is undetermined. This CDR3 has 15 residues. Germline V gene lookup returns CDR1 MDHEN and CDR2 SYDVKM. The germline V and J ends were trimmed by 8 bases and 4 bases, with 20 bases remaining between them. This CDR3 is CASGFLGLLGYGYTF. The CDR3, as DNA: TGTGCCAGCGGCTTTCTAGGACTTTTAGGCTATGGCTACACCTTC.

This clone was observed a handful of times. In the same sample, other DNA sequences code for this CDR3. This chain uses TRBV7-9 with TRBJ2-1; 10 bases map to TRBD1. The CDR3 is 15 residues long. The junction had 7 bases not matched to a gene; V was cut back by 3 bases and J by 8 bases. CDR1 is SEHNR, CDR2 FQNEAQ, per germline (reference sequence). In DNA, the CDR3 is TGTGCCAGCAGCTTTGGACAGGGGGAGGGGGATGAGCAGTTCTTC. This translates into CASSFGQGEGDEQFF.

V and J are TRBV14 and TRBJ2-7; D gene uncertain. This CDR3 contains 20 residues. Germline CDR1 reads SGHDN; CDR2 reads FVKESK. V lost 0 bases and J lost 0, with 24 bases in between. The CDR3 loop reads CASSQDALALAASSSYEQYF. In DNA, the CDR3 is TGTGCCAGCAGCCAAGATGCTCTTGCGTTAGCAGCCTCAAGCTCCTACGAGCAGTACTTC.

This chain joins TRBV29-1 and TRBJ2-7, with 9 nucleotides matching TRBD1. The CDR3 is 15 amino acids. Germline CDR1 is SQVTM and CDR2 is ANQGSEA. With V trimmed by 7 bases and J by 2 bases, 12 bases remained unmatched. The CDR3 sequence is CSASPRDRETYEQYF. The CDR3 DNA follows: TGCAGCGCGAGCCCCCGGGACAGGGAAACCTACGAGCAGTACTTC.

The chain links TRBV7-9 to TRBJ2-2, with TRBD2 matching 12 bases. CDR1 is SEHNR and CDR2 is FQNEAQ in the germline V gene (reference sequence). Trimming at V came to 1 base and at J to 7 bases, leaving 13 bases not matched to a gene. The CDR3 covers 19 residues. CDR3 residues: CASSLGASGLAGLDGELFF. The CDR3 DNA reads TGTGCCAGCAGCTTAGGGGCTTCGGGACTAGCGGGCCTAGACGGGGAGCTGTTTTTT.

V is TRBV2 and J is TRBJ2-1; tentatively, D is TRBD1 (6 bases). Per the germline V gene, CDR1 is SNHLY and CDR2 is FYNNEI. V was clipped by 6 bases and J by 8 bases, with 14 bases between them. The CDR3 has 13 amino acids. The CDR3 is CASRLQGTYEQFF. The CDR3 DNA is TGTGCCAGCAGGCTACAGGGTACCTATGAGCAGTTCTTC. Full variable domain (missing parts from reference TRBV2 and TRBJ2-1): EPEVTQTPSHQVTQMGQEVILRCVPISNHLYFYWYRQILGQKVEFLVSFYNNEISEKSEIFDDQFSVERPDGSNFTLKIRSTKLEDSAMYFCASRLQGTYEQFFGPGTRLTVL.

V is TRBV29-1 and J is TRBJ2-1; 9 positions match TRBD2. Per the germline V gene, CDR1 is SQVTM and CDR2 is ANQGSEA. V lost 2 bases, J lost 5 bases, and 7 bases stayed unmatched. The CDR3 runs 15 residues. DNA for the CDR3: TGCAGCGTTGAATTCCCAGCGGGGGGAGACAATGAGCAGTTCTTC. This gives the protein CSVEFPAGGDNEQFF.

The gene calls are TRBV12-3 or TRBV12-4 and TRBJ1-2; no firm D call. V dropped 7 bases and J dropped 4 bases, with 10 bases sitting between them. The CDR3 contains 12 residues. The CDR3 DNA reads TGTGCCAGCACACGAGAGGGCTATGGCTACACCTTC. This sequence encodes CASTREGYGYTF.

This chain links TRBV29-1 with TRBJ2-1, with TRBD2 matching over 8 bases. Trimming cost V 7 bases and J 9 bases; bases outside gene matches: 8. Germline assignment: CDR1 SQVTM and CDR2 ANQGSEA. CDR3 length: 12 amino acids. CDR3 DNA sequence: TGCAGCGCCCGCGGGGGGCCCTCTGAGCAGTTCTTC. Translated, it gives CSARGGPSEQFF.

The chain links TRBV18 to TRBJ2-5; D gene ambiguous. The germline CDR1 and CDR2 sequences are KGHSH and LQKENI. The CDR3 runs 18 residues. Deletions cut 1 base from V and 2 bases from J, with 20 bases between. CDR3: CASSPRVSTRGTQETQYF. In nucleotides, the CDR3 is TGTGCCAGCTCACCACGTGTTTCGACGCGAGGCACACAAGAGACCCAGTACTTC.

V and J are TRBV7-3 and TRBJ1-3; 7 nucleotides align to TRBD1. V trimming: 5 bases; J trimming: 2 bases; junction bases outside the gene matches: 3. Per germline, CDR1 SGHTA and CDR2 FQGTGA. The CDR3 runs to 14 residues. The CDR3 sequence: CASSPGTAGNTIYF. CDR3 coding DNA: TGTGCCAGCAGCCCCGGGACAGCTGGAAACACCATATATTTT.

The genes are TRBV2 and TRBJ1-2; 7 nucleotides match TRBD1. The J segment lost 4 bases and the V segment lost 5 bases, leaving 10 bases of the junction unmatched. Germline V gene lookup returns CDR1 SNHLY and CDR2 FYNNEI. This CDR3 spans 15 amino acids. Here the CDR3 reads CASSSGTASSYGYTF. The CDR3, as DNA: TGTGCCAGCAGTTCCGGGACAGCCAGTTCCTATGGCTACACCTTC. Using reference TRBV2 and TRBJ1-2 for the parts outside the CDR3, the full variable domain is EPEVTQTPSHQVTQMGQEVILRCVPISNHLYFYWYRQILGQKVEFLVSFYNNEISEKSEIFDDQFSVERPDGSNFTLKIRSTKLEDSAMYFCASSSGTASSYGYTFGSGTRLTVV.

The gene calls are TRBV4-2 and TRBJ2-2; D uncertain. CDR3 length: 12 residues. Trimming left V 5 bases short and J 3 bases short, with 4 bases between. Germline-derived CDR1 and CDR2 are LGHNA and YNFKEQ. The CDR3 protein is CASSSYTGELFF. The CDR3 DNA sequence: TGTGCCAGCAGCTCGTACACCGGGGAGCTGTTTTTT.

The CDR3, as DNA: TGTGCCAGTAGTATGGACAGTGACACCGCCTATGGCTACACCTTC. It codes for CASSMDSDTAYGYTF. V is TRBV19 and J is TRBJ1-2, with D maybe TRBD1 (6 bases). V lost 3 bases and J 4 bases, leaving 15 bases between the germline ends. The CDR3 spans 15 residues. Germline loops: CDR1 LNHDA, CDR2 SQIVND (reference sequence).